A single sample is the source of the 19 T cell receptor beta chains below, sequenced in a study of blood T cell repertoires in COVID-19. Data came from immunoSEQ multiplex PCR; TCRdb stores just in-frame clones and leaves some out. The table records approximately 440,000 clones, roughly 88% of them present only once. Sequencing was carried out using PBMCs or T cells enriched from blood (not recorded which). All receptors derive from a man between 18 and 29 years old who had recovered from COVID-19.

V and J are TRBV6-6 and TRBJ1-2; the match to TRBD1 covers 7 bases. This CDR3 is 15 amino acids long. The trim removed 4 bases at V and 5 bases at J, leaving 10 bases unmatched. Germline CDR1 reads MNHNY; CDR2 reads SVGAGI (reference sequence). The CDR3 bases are TGTGCCAGCAGTTCCACGACAGGGACGTCGTATGGCTACACCTTC. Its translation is CASSSTTGTSYGYTF.

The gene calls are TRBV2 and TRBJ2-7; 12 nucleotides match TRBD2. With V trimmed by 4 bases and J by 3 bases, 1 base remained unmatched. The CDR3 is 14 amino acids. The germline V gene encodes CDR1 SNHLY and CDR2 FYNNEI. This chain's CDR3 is CASSGLAGVYEQYF. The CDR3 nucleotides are TGTGCCAGCAGTGGACTAGCGGGGGTCTACGAGCAGTACTTC.

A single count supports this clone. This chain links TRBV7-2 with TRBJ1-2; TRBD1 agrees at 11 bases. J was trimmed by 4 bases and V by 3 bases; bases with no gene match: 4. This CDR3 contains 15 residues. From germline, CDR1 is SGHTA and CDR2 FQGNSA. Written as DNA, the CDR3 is TGTGCCAGCAGCTTCGGGACAGGGGGGACCTATGGCTACACCTTC. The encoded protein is CASSFGTGGTYGYTF.

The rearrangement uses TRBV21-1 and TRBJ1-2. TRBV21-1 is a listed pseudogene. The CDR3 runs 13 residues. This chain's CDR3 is CASNEYWSYGYTF. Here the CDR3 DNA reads TGTGCCAGCAACGAGTACTGGTCCTATGGCTACACCTTC.

This CDR3 reads CASSRGTGLPYNSPLHF. Written as DNA, the CDR3 is TGTGCCAGCAGTCGCGGGACAGGGTTACCCTATAATTCACCCCTCCACTTT. The gene calls are TRBV6-2 or TRBV6-3 and TRBJ1-6, with 9 bases fitting TRBD1. Unmatched junction bases numbered 7, after V lost 5 bases and J lost 2 bases. Germline-derived CDR1 and CDR2 are MNHEY and SVGEGT. The CDR3 is 17 amino acids.

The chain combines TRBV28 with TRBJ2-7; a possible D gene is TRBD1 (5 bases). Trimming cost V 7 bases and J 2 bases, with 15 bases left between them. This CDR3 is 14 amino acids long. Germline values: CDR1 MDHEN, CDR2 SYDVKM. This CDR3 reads CASKGADRAYEQYF. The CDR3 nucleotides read TGTGCCAGCAAAGGGGCCGACAGAGCCTACGAGCAGTACTTC.

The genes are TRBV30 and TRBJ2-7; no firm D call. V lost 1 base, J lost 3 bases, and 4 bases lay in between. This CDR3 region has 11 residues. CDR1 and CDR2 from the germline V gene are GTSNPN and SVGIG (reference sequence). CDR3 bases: TGTGCCTGGAGTGGTAACTACGAGCAGTACTTC. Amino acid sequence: CAWSGNYEQYF.

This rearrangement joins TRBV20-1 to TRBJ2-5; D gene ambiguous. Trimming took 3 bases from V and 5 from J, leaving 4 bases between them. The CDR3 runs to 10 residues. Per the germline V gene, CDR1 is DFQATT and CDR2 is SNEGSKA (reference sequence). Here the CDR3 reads CSASSETQYF. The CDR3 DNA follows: TGCAGTGCTAGTTCGGAGACCCAGTACTTC.

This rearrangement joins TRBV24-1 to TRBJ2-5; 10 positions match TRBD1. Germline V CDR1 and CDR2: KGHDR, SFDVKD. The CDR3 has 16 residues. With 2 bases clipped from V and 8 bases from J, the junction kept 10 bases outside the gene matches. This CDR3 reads CATSDYDRGLAATQYF. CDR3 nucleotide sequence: TGTGCCACCAGTGATTATGACAGGGGGCTAGCCGCTACCCAGTACTTC.

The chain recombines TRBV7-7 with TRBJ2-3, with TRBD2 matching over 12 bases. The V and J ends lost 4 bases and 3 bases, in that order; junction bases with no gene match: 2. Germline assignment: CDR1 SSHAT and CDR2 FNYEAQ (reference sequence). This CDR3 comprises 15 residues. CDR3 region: CASSSGLAGTDTQYF. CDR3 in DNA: TGTGCCAGCAGCTCCGGACTAGCGGGAACAGATACGCAGTATTTT. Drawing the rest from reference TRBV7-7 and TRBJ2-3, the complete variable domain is GAGVSQSPRYKVTKRGQDVTLRCDPISSHATLYWYQQALGQGPEFLTYFNYEAQPDKSGLPSDRFSAERPEGSISTLTIQRTEQRDSAMYRCASSSGLAGTDTQYFGPGTRLTVL.

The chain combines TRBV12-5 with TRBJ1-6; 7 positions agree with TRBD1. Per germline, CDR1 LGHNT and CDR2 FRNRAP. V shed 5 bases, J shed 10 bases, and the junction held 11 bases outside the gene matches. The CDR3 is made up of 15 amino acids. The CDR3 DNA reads TGTGCTAGTGGTACCTATGACAGGGTCCAATCACCCCTCCACTTT. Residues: CASGTYDRVQSPLHF.

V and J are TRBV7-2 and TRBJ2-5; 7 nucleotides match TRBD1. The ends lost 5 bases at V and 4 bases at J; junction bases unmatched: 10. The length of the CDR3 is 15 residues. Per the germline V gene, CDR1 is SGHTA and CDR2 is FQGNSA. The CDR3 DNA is TGTGCCAGCAGCGCGACAGGGTTAGGAGGAGAGACCCAGTACTTC. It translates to CASSATGLGGETQYF.

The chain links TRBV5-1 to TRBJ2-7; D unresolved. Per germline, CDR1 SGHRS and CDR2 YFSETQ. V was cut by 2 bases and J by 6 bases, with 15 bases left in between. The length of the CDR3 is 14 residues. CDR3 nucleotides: TGCGCCAGCAGCTTCCTTTCCGCGGTCGGCGAGCAGTACTTC. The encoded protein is CASSFLSAVGEQYF.

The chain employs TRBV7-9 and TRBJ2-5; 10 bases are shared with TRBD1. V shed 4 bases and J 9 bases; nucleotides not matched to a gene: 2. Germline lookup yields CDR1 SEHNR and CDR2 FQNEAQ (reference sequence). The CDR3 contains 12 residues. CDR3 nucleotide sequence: TGTGCCAGCAGCTCCGGGACAGGGGCCCAGTACTTC. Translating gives CASSSGTGAQYF.

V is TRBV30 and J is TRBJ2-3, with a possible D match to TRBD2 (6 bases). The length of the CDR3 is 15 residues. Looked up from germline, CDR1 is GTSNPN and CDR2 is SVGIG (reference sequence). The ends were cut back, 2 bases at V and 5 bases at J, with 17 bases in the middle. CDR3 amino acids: CAWSPLIRRGDTQYF. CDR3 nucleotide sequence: TGTGCCTGGAGTCCCTTAATTAGGAGGGGAGATACGCAGTATTTT.

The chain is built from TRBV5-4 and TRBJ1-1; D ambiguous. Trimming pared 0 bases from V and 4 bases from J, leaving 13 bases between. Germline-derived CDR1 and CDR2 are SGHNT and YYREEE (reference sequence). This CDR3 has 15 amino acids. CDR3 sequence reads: CASSLDAERSTEAFF. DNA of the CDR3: TGTGCCAGCAGCTTGGATGCGGAACGGAGCACTGAAGCTTTCTTT.

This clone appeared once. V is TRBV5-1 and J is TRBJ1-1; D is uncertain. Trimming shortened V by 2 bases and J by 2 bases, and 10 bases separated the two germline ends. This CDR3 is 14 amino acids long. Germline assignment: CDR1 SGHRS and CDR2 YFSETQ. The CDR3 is CASSFSGVNTEAFF. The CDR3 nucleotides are TGCGCCAGCAGCTTTTCAGGTGTAAACACTGAAGCTTTCTTT.

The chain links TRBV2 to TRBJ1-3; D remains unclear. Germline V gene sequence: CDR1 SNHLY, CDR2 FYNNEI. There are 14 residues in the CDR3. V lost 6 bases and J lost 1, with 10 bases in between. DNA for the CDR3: TGTGCCAGCAGCGCTGCAGGTTCTGGAAACACCATATATTTT. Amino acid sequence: CASSAAGSGNTIYF.

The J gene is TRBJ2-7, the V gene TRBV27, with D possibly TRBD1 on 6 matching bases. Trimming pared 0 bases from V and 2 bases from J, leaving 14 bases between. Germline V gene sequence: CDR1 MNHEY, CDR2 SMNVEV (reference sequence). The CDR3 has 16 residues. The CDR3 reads CASSLSSLDSTYEQYF. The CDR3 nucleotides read TGTGCCAGCAGTTTATCGAGTCTGGACAGCACCTACGAGCAGTACTTC.